Included here is one T cell receptor beta chain sequence, with context. Its antigen is currently not known. Base quality data are lacking; no much larger clone is found one base away. Trimming costs V 9 bases and J 0 bases, and their ends lie 18 bases apart. Looking up the germline V gene yields CDR1 MDHEN and CDR2 SYDVKM. From the cysteine up to the phenylalanine, the CDR3 has a length of 15 residues. CDR3 DNA only is kept here, 45 bases in frame from base 1. CD8 naive samples consisted of CD45RO-negative cells that were positively selected for CCR7, yielding a CD45RA+CCR7+ population without TemRA cells. The donors were healthy, HIV-negative adults with no recently reported acute infections or vaccinations. Only Caucasian adults living in Nashville, Tennessee, USA were represented among the donors. Blood was obtained by leukapheresis, after which PBMCs were separated by Ficoll-Histopaque density gradient centrifugation and cryopreserved in liquid nitrogen vapor phase. Analytical flow cytometry was used to check the purity and quantity of each magnetically sorted T cell population. Each sorted fraction had its genomic DNA isolated and then quantified by UV absorbance on a Nanodrop 2000c.

Using the deep immunoSEQ assay, multiplex PCR amplified TCR CDR3 regions from genomic DNA. Extracted genomic DNA from each cell subset was distributed evenly across all wells of several immunoSEQ 96-well plates, and each plate was treated as a replicate. Each replicate PCR for sorted subsets received about 200 ng genomic DNA, equal to roughly 30,000 T cell genomes. Purified libraries were quantified with a Qubit 3.0 fluorometer, sized on a Bioanalyzer 2100, and re-quantified with the KAPA Library Quantification kit. Every immunoSEQ 96-well plate was sequenced on a separate single-read 150-cycle Illumina NextSeq 550 flow cell. In the paper's pipeline: Because the immunoSEQ output included only junctional sequences and no quality scores, the filtering could not be the same as the filtering used for full-length reads. Sequences were annotated with PyIR, a Python wrapper for IgBLAST v1.9, and V/J genes and CDR3 were assigned using IMGT germline references. Any read was removed if the V/J assignment was weak (E-value above 1e-6), the CDR3 was missing, or the read contained stop codons, out-of-frame junctions, or ambiguous translated residues. V3J clonotypes were defined by identical inferred V gene, J gene, and CDR3 amino acid sequence. Percentage overlap between repertoires was calculated by dividing the number of shared unique clonotypes by the size of the smaller repertoire. Repertoire richness was assessed with RTK rarefaction, the Chao1 estimator, and Recon v2.1 estimates of unobserved clonotypes. For all TCRbeta clonotypes obtained by the gDNA method from a few donors, generation probabilities were computed with OLGA. The clones in this table, taken by TCRdb from immuneACCESS, are in-frame only. Not every clone is retained; where verified, under half of the shortfall comes from an unresolved V gene, and the cause of the rest is unknown. The DNA was the basis for D and trimming; V, J and clone size are from that table. This sample has some 2,100,000 clones in its table, and about 92% of those were observed once. Of the sample, 1.5% to 2% falls within the top ten clones.

This sample is part of a study of shared clonotypes between healthy human individuals (dated by TCRdb to about 2020). Describing the broader study: The cohort included three men and a couple of women between 18 and 49 years of age. Libraries were prepared and TCR repertoires were sequenced by different laboratories using diverse techniques, in order to increase sequencing depth and limit assay-specific biases. To estimate repertoire size and how much clonotypes are shared between individuals, the study performed deep sequencing of blood TCR repertoires from roughly five healthy adults. Leukapheresis yielded between about 0.85 and 10 billion PBMCs per donor. For each donor, CD4 naive and CD4 memory were each given three plates, CD8 naive was given two plates, and CD8 memory was given one plate. Summary of the overall study and its limitations: Sampling was restricted to blood, and TCR repertoires in tissue are likely to differ from TCR repertoires in blood. Naive subsets generally had larger estimated clonotype richness than memory subsets. Compared with non-shared clonotypes, clonotypes shared by all four sorted-subset donors had higher generation probabilities. Sharing across several donors was observed for around 5% of naive CD4, over 3% of naive CD8, over 2% of memory CD4, and about 0.4% of memory CD8 clonotypes. Incomplete sequencing was indicated by rarefaction of sorted-subset datasets, despite the large sequencing depth. Pairwise subsampling led to the expectation that sequencing depth would affect the degree of clonotype sharing among donors. The genetic and exposure-history diversity represented was limited by the small number of donors.

Material for sequencing was naive CD8+ T cells from PBMCs. The cell subset or site label, as the study defines it: CD45RA+CCR7+. This TCR was recovered from a man between 18 and 35 years old in good health. Some clones in this sample may be carry-over from other donors' samples. The sequence joins TRBV28 to TRBJ2-7, with TRBD2 perhaps the D gene, on 6 matching bases. The DNA is as follows: TGTGCCAGTGGACGGGGGATCGGCCTCTCCTACGAGCAGTACTTC. This gives the protein CASGRGIGLSYEQYF.